The entry below describes one T cell receptor beta chain. As yet, its antigen is unknown. This sample is part of a study of cytomegalovirus exposure and HLA in healthy donors. The PCR used 60 Vbeta and 13 Jbeta primers. Some clones are missing from TCRdb's copy, which holds only in-frame ones; the method was immunoSEQ multiplex PCR. The sample has roughly 180,000 clones, 8.5% to 10% seen once. Notes on the study in general: Several of the most significant clusters appeared, in a later analysis, to be linked to common viral pathogens. Roughly uniform depth of sequencing across donors was assumed in presence/absence analyses.

Input material: PBMCs. The source is a woman aged 25-40 years in good health and CMV-seropositive.

This chain's CDR3 is CASSGTGVTGELFF. CDR3 coding DNA: TGTGCCAGCAGTGGGACAGGGGTTACCGGGGAGCTGTTTTTT. V is TRBV2 and J is TRBJ2-2; 9 bases agree with TRBD1. Unmatched junction bases numbered 2, after V lost 4 bases and J lost 5 bases. Germline CDR1 and CDR2: SNHLY and FYNNEI. This CDR3 contains 14 residues. Drawing the rest from reference TRBV2 and TRBJ2-2, the complete variable domain is EPEVTQTPSHQVTQMGQEVILRCVPISNHLYFYWYRQILGQKVEFLVSFYNNEISEKSEIFDDQFSVERPDGSNFTLKIRSTKLEDSAMYFCASSGTGVTGELFFGEGSRLTVL.